Below are 17 T cell receptor beta chains sequenced from a single sample in a study of shared clonotypes between healthy human individuals. Measured with immunoSEQ multiplex PCR; TCRdb has only the in-frame clones, and not every one. This table holds under 2,500,000 clones, under 97% found once. Material: naive CD4+ T cells sorted from blood. The subset here: CD45RA+ positively selected. The source is a man younger than 35 in good health.

This clone was found once. This same CDR3 is encoded by further DNA sequences in the sample. The genes are TRBV5-1 and TRBJ1-3; possible D gene TRBD1, 5 bases. Germline assignment: CDR1 SGHRS and CDR2 YFSETQ. V lost 2 bases, J lost 2 bases, and 8 bases lay in between. The CDR3 length is 14 residues. In nucleotides, the CDR3 is TGCGCCAGCAGCTTAGACAGACCTGGAAACACCATATATTTT. Translating gives CASSLDRPGNTIYF.

To note about this clone: Other DNA sequences in this sample translate to the same CDR3. This chain connects TRBV18 to TRBJ2-1; tentatively, D is TRBD1 or TRBD2 (5 bases each). From germline, CDR1 is KGHSH and CDR2 LQKENI. The CDR3 is made up of 13 amino acids. V lost 1 base and J lost 7, with 8 bases in between. CDR3 sequence (DNA): TGTGCCAGCTCACCACTTTGGGGGAATGAGCAGTTCTTC. Its protein product is CASSPLWGNEQFF.

Regarding this clone: This sample also contains other DNA sequences that code for the same CDR3. The chain recombines TRBV19 with TRBJ1-5; maybe TRBD1 (5 bases). With 3 bases removed from V and 0 bases from J, the gap between germline ends came to 9 bases. The CDR3 runs 15 residues. Germline CDR1 and CDR2: LNHDA and SQIVND (reference sequence). The CDR3 nucleotides are TGTGCCAGTAGTATCGGACAACCTAGCAATCAGCCCCAGCATTTT. It translates to CASSIGQPSNQPQHF.

The chain uses TRBV2 and TRBJ2-2; no clear D gene. The CDR3 extends over 15 amino acids. The V end was cut by 4 bases, the J end by 4 bases, with 13 bases between. The germline V gene encodes CDR1 SNHLY and CDR2 FYNNEI. CDR3 coding DNA: TGTGCCAGCAGTGTGGAAGGCAGATTCACCGGGGAGCTGTTTTTT. Protein sequence: CASSVEGRFTGELFF.

The chain employs TRBV6-1 and TRBJ1-2, with no clear D. The V end was cut by 4 bases, the J end by 3 bases, with 15 bases between. Per germline, CDR1 MNHNS and CDR2 SASEGT. The CDR3 extends over 15 amino acids. This CDR3 is CASSVDFLGYYGYTF. The CDR3 DNA sequence: TGTGCCAGCAGTGTAGATTTTTTGGGCTACTATGGCTACACCTTC.

This clone was observed once. The DNA for the CDR3 is TGCAGCGTTGAAGGGGGAGGGCGGGGCTCCTACAATGAGCAGTTCTTC. Translating it yields CSVEGGGRGSYNEQFF. The V and J genes are TRBV29-1 and TRBJ2-1, with 7 bases aligning to TRBD2. The trim removed 1 base at V and 0 bases at J, leaving 6 bases unmatched. The length of the CDR3 is 16 residues. Germline assignment: CDR1 SQVTM and CDR2 ANQGSEA.

The rearrangement uses TRBV29-1 and TRBJ1-1; TRBD1 is a possible D gene (6 bases). Trimming removed 2 bases from V and 1 base from J, with 14 bases in between. CDR3 length: 15 amino acids. Germline CDR1 SQVTM, CDR2 ANQGSEA. Here the CDR3 reads CSVERGEVENTEAFF. The CDR3 DNA is TGCAGCGTTGAAAGGGGGGAGGTCGAGAACACTGAAGCTTTCTTT.

The genes are TRBV2 and TRBJ1-1; TRBD1 agrees at 7 bases. Germline V lookup: CDR1 SNHLY, CDR2 FYNNEI. Losses at the gene ends were 5 bases for V and 2 bases for J; bases not matched to a gene: 5. The CDR3 extends over 14 amino acids. The CDR3 nucleotides are TGTGCCAGCAGTAAGACAGGGTCTAACACTGAAGCTTTCTTT. It yields the protein CASSKTGSNTEAFF.

The rearrangement links TRBV6-6 to TRBJ2-7; D may be TRBD2 (6 bases). The V gene's germline CDR1 is MNHNY and CDR2 SVGAGI (reference sequence). The CDR3 extends over 16 amino acids. Trimming took 0 bases from V and 8 from J, leaving 20 bases between them. The CDR3 reads CASSYSLDRGSLKQYF. The CDR3 region has the DNA TGTGCCAGCAGTTACTCACTGGACCGGGGGTCGTTGAAGCAGTACTTC.

The chain uses TRBV6-1 and TRBJ2-7; D assignment may be TRBD1 or TRBD2 (5 bases each). Trimming left V 4 bases short and J 0 bases short, with 10 bases between. CDR1 MNHNS and CDR2 SASEGT come from the germline V gene. The CDR3 is 14 amino acids. The CDR3 region has the DNA TGTGCCAGCAGTGGGGCAGGGAGCTCCTACGAGCAGTACTTC. Its protein product is CASSGAGSSYEQYF.

This clone was observed a single time. The chain is built from TRBV7-3 and TRBJ2-7; D ambiguous. Germline CDR1 SGHTA, CDR2 FQGTGA. The CDR3 has 13 amino acids. Deletions cut 5 bases from V and 3 bases from J, with 11 bases between. In DNA, the CDR3 is TGTGCCAGCAGCCAAGTCGGCGGCTACGAGCAGTACTTC. Protein product: CASSQVGGYEQYF.

The table lists this clone with a count of one. This sequence joins TRBV28 and TRBJ2-1; TRBD2 is a possible D gene (5 bases). The CDR3 is 11 amino acids. The V gene's germline CDR1 is MDHEN and CDR2 SYDVKM. The V end was cut by 2 bases, the J end by 15 bases, with 11 bases between. In DNA form, the CDR3 reads TGTGCCAGCAGTTTAAGCCTAGCTCGGTTCTTC. It specifies CASSLSLARFF.

Turning to this clone: The sample has other DNA sequences that encode this CDR3 too. The chain links TRBV30 to TRBJ1-4; D call uncertain. V dropped 0 bases and J dropped 7 bases, with 6 bases sitting between them. Germline V lookup: CDR1 GTSNPN, CDR2 SVGIG (reference sequence). The CDR3 is made up of 12 amino acids. CDR3 sequence (DNA): TGTGCCTGGAGTGTAGCCCGTGAAAAACTGTTTTTT. Protein: CAWSVAREKLFF.

The rearrangement links TRBV28 to TRBJ1-2; tentatively, D is TRBD1 (5 bases). This CDR3 region has 12 residues. Germline CDR1 and CDR2: MDHEN and SYDVKM. Trimming pared 5 bases from V and 10 bases from J, leaving 14 bases between. CDR3 nucleotides: TGTGCCAGCAGTACACCCGGGGGGTTCTACACCTTC. Translation gives CASSTPGGFYTF.

CDR3 in amino acids: CASSEYGLAGDNEQFF. The CDR3 DNA follows: TGTGCCAGCAGTGAATATGGGCTAGCGGGGGACAATGAGCAGTTCTTC. J is TRBJ2-1 and V is TRBV2; 10 bases fit TRBD2. Germline-derived CDR1 and CDR2 are SNHLY and FYNNEI. The CDR3 totals 16 residues. V shed 2 bases and J 5 bases; nucleotides not matched to a gene: 6.

This clone came up once. The chain combines TRBV5-1 with TRBJ1-2; D not certain. This CDR3 contains 12 residues. V dropped 2 bases and J dropped 4 bases, with 6 bases sitting between them. Germline CDR1 SGHRS, CDR2 YFSETQ. Written as DNA, the CDR3 is TGCGCCAGCAGCTTTGACACCTATGGCTACACCTTC. Translated, it gives CASSFDTYGYTF.

The V call is TRBV23-1, the J call TRBJ1-6; TRBD1 might be the D (5 bases). TRBV23-1 has ORF status, its function being uncertain. Trimming removed 3 bases from V and 9 bases from J, with 18 bases in between. This CDR3 is built from 16 residues. The CDR3 bases are TGCGCCAGCAGTCAGAGCCAGGGTGGTAGTAGTTCACCCCTCCACTTT. Translating gives CASSQSQGGSSSPLHF.